The entry below describes one T cell receptor beta chain. This clonotype was seen repeatedly, ten times or more. It lacks a known antigen. Per-base quality was not reported, and no clone a single base away is much larger than it. The label giving this sample's treatment or condition can be read as: alpha-V12: anti-TRBV12 scFv linked to anti-CD3 scFv. T cells were expanded from blood mononuclear cells for around 3 days using either anti-CD3 antibody OKT3 or CD3/CD28 Dynabeads. For the anti-TRBV12 bispecific sample, Jurkat leukemia cells were cocultured with normal T cells, and the comparison was a control coculture using an anti-CD19 bispecific. The culture conditions for expanded T cells were RPMI 1640 plus 10% fetal bovine serum, recombinant human IL-2 (approximately 99 IU/ml) and IL-7 (5 ng/ml). Each coculture contained 5 x 10^4 normal T cells, 5 x 10^4 target cells and bispecific antibody in around 0.1 mL and was incubated for around 18 hours at 37 degrees C. Every bispecific antibody was made of two single-chain variable fragments expressed in a single-chain diabody format with a His tag. The effector T cells were obtained from healthy human donors, with peripheral blood mononuclear cells isolated from leukapheresis samples by Ficoll density gradient centrifugation.

The data derive from a study of beta chain bispecific antibodies for T cell cancers (dated by TCRdb to the early 2020s). With respect to the entire study: Healthy donor T cells were cocultured with T cell leukemia lines and bispecific antibodies, and TRBV sequencing of the surviving cells was then used to measure how much each TRBV family was depleted. Surface TRBV12 (TRBV12-3) was expressed by Jurkat cells, and surface TRBV5-5 was expressed by HPB-ALL cells.

The investigation overall reported the following: Except for the targeted genes and closely related genes, all other TRBV family members appeared to be unaffected by the TRBV-directed bispecific antibodies. Each sequenced sample mixed leukemia cell line cells with normal T cells, and most targeted TRBV signal came from the leukemia cells rather than normal T cells. Compared with anti-CD19, anti-TRBV12 exposure reduced the TRBV12-3 share of total TRBV signal by 98.9%; TRBV12-4 fell approximately 36%, not significantly. Cross-reactivity of the anti-TRBV5-5 antibody with TRBV5-6 was attributed to high sequence similarity between the two genes.

The libraries included unique molecular identifier barcodes, and the barcodes were used to quantify clonotypes. Qiagen AllPrep DNA/RNA Micro kits were used to isolate total RNA, and an Agilent TapeStation was used to check RNA quality. TCR beta libraries were built by 5' RACE: cDNA synthesis followed by two PCR steps using TCR beta constant-region gene-specific primers. TCR beta libraries were sequenced on an Illumina MiSeq platform. The source study handled its data this way. MIGEC, MiXCR and VDJtools were used for read processing. To get a clonotype's frequency, the unique molecular identifiers belonging to that clonotype were divided by all unique molecular identifiers in the sample. Nonfunctional TRBV genes classified in IMGT as pseudogenes or open reading frames, such as TRBV1, TRBV12-1 and TRBV21, were excluded. Clones were called with MiXCR by TCRdb after fastp trimmed the public reads at Q25, and only in-frame beta chains were retained. Under each unique CDR3 protein, matching rows form one entry showing the most common genes and DNA. Clone size and V and J calls follow TCRdb, not the original study. The sample data list tens of thousands of distinct CDR3 sequences, and about 2% of these were observed just once. The ten largest make up more than 4.5% of the sample.

V loses 4 bases, J loses 3 bases, and the germline ends lie 4 bases apart. The CDR3 runs 11 residues from the cysteine to the phenylalanine. Solely the CDR3 DNA is kept, with 33 bases framed from the first base. The germline V gene (reference sequence) specifies SEHNR as CDR1 and FQNEAQ as CDR2. The receptor comes from a human donor in good health. Some clones in this sample may be carry-over from other donors' samples. The receptor chain draws on TRBV7-9 and TRBJ2-7; the D segment cannot be called with confidence. Sequenced material: healthy donor T cells cultured with leukemia cells, taken from a culture containing a bispecific antibody targeting TCR Vbeta12. The DNA sequence follows: TGTGCCAGCAGCTCCATCTACGAGCAGTACTTC. Its coded protein is CASSSIYEQYF.